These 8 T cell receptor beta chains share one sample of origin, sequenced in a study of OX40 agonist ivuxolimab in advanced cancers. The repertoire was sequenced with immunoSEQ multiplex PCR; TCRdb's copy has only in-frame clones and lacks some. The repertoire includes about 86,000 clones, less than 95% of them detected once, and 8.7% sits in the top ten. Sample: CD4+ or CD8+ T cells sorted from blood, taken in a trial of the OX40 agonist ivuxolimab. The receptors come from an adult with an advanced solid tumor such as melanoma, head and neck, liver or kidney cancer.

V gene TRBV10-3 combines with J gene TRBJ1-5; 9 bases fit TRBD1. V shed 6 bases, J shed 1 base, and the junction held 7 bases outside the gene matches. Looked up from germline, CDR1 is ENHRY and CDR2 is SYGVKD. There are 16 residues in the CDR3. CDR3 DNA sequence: TGTGCCATCAGCCCCGGGACAGGGATGAGCAATCAGCCCCAGCATTTT. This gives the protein CAISPGTGMSNQPQHF.

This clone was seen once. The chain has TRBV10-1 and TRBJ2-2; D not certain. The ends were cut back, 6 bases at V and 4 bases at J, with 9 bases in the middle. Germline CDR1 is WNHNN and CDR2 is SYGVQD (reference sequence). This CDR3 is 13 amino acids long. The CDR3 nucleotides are TGCGCCAGCAGCGCTAGTATCACCGGGGAGCTGTTTTTT. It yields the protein CASSASITGELFF.

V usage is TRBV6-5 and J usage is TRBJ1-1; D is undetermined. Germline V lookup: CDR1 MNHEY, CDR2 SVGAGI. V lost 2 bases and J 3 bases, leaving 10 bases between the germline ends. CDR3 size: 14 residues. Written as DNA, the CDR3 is TGTGCCAGCAGTTACGGCAGTAAAGACACTGAAGCTTTCTTT. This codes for CASSYGSKDTEAFF.

The CDR3 loop reads CASSRTKYF. Written as DNA, the CDR3 is TGTGCCAGCAGTCGTACCAAATACTTC. This rearrangement joins TRBV7-3 to TRBJ2-5; D remains unclear. CDR3 length equals 9 residues. V lost 6 bases, J lost 14 bases, and 10 bases lay in between. Germline V gene sequence: CDR1 SGHTA, CDR2 FQGTGA.

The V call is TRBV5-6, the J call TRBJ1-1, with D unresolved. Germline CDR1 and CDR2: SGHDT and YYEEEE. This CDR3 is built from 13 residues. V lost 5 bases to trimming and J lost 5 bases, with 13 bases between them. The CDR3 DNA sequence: TGTGCCAGCAGTTTAGGGATAGGGACTGAAGCTTTCTTT. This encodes CASSLGIGTEAFF. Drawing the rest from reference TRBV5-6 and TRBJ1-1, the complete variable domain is DAGVTQSPTHLIKTRGQQVTLRCSPKSGHDTVSWYQQALGQGPQFIFQYYEEEERQRGNFPDRFSGHQFPNYSSELNVNALLLGDSALYLCASSLGIGTEAFFGQGTRLTVV.

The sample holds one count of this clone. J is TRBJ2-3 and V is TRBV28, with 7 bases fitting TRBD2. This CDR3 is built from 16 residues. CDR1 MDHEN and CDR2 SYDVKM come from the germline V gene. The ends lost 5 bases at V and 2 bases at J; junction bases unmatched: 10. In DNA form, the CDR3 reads TGTGCCAGCAGTCCCGCCCGGGCGGGAGTCACAGATACGCAGTATTTT. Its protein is CASSPARAGVTDTQYF.

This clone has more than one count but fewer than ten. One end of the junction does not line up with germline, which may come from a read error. The CDR3 sequence: CASSTLDSPTSYEQYF. The CDR3 DNA is TGTGCCAGCAGTACCTTGGACAGCCCGACCTCCTACGAGCAGTACTTC. The rearrangement links TRBV10-3 to TRBJ2-7; maybe TRBD1 (6 bases). Germline CDR1 ENHRY, CDR2 SYGVKD. The CDR3 has 16 residues.

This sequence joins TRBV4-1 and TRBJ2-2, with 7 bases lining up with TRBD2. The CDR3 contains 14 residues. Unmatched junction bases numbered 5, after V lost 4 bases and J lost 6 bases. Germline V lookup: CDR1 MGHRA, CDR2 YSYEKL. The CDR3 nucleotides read TGCGCCAGCAGCCCCGCGGGAGATCCCGGGGAGCTGTTTTTT. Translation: CASSPAGDPGELFF.